These T cell receptor beta chains were read from a single sample in a study of blood T cell repertoires in COVID-19. Clones were read by immunoSEQ multiplex PCR, and TCRdb kept only the in-frame ones, dropping some. This table holds some 190,000 clones, roughly 85% found once. Specimen: peripheral blood. The receptor source for this set is a woman of 80 years or more with active or convalescent COVID-19. Each CDR3 is given with its conserved first and last residue. The order of the fields is D gene, J gene, V gene, clone size, CDR3 protein, CDR3 DNA. The D gene is left open where the match is weak. Size is stated for part of the rows, as once, few or many counts, or as a class when the clone is expanded.

D gene: TRBD1
J gene: TRBJ2-7
V gene: TRBV18
clone size: -
CDR3 protein: CASSASTGGYEQYF
CDR3 DNA: TGTGCCAGCTCAGCTTCGACAGGGGGCTACGAGCAGTACTTC

D gene: -
J gene: TRBJ2-7
V gene: TRBV18
clone size: -
CDR3 protein: CASSPTGYYEQYF
CDR3 DNA: TGTGCCAGCTCACCGACAGGTTACTACGAGCAGTACTTC

D gene: TRBD1
J gene: TRBJ1-2
V gene: TRBV6-5
clone size: -
CDR3 protein: CASSRTGLGYGYTF
CDR3 DNA: TGTGCCAGCAGCAGGACAGGGCTCGGGTATGGCTACACCTTC

D gene: -
J gene: TRBJ2-2
V gene: TRBV28
clone size: once
CDR3 protein: CASTALTANTGELFF
CDR3 DNA: TGTGCCAGCACCGCATTGACAGCGAACACCGGGGAGCTGTTTTTT

D gene: TRBD1
J gene: TRBJ2-6
V gene: TRBV19
clone size: -
CDR3 protein: CASSRDRVWSSGANVLTF
CDR3 DNA: TGTGCCAGTAGTCGGGACAGGGTTTGGTCCTCTGGGGCCAACGTCCTGACTTTC

D gene: TRBD1
J gene: TRBJ1-3
V gene: TRBV3-1/TRBV3-2
clone size: once
CDR3 protein: CASSQDLAGQGYF
CDR3 DNA: TGTGCCAGCAGCCAAGATTTGGCGGGACAGGGATATTTT

D gene: TRBD2
J gene: TRBJ2-1
V gene: TRBV7-9
clone size: -
CDR3 protein: CASSGTSGFGEQFF
CDR3 DNA: TGTGCCAGCAGCGGGACTAGCGGCTTCGGTGAGCAGTTCTTC

D gene: TRBD2
J gene: TRBJ2-7
V gene: TRBV29-1
clone size: -
CDR3 protein: CSPPGLAFSYEQYF
CDR3 DNA: TGCAGCCCCCCCGGACTAGCGTTCTCCTACGAGCAGTACTTC

D gene: -
J gene: TRBJ2-5
V gene: TRBV19
clone size: -
CDR3 protein: CASSMQVGAGGETQYF
CDR3 DNA: TGTGCCAGTAGTATGCAGGTGGGAGCGGGTGGAGAGACCCAGTACTTC

D gene: -
J gene: TRBJ2-7
V gene: TRBV7-3
clone size: -
CDR3 protein: CASSSGGEQYF
CDR3 DNA: TGTGCCAGCAGCTCAGGTGGCGAGCAGTACTTC

D gene: -
J gene: TRBJ2-7
V gene: TRBV5-1
clone size: -
CDR3 protein: CASSLVPRRDYEQYF
CDR3 DNA: TGCGCCAGCAGCTTGGTACCCCGGCGGGACTACGAGCAGTACTTC

D gene: TRBD1
J gene: TRBJ1-6
V gene: TRBV5-1
clone size: -
CDR3 protein: CASSLGQGDNSPLHF
CDR3 DNA: TGCGCCAGCAGCTTGGGACAGGGCGATAATTCACCCCTCCACTTT

D gene: TRBD1
J gene: TRBJ2-7
V gene: TRBV7-2
clone size: -
CDR3 protein: CASSLRDRASYEQYF
CDR3 DNA: TGTGCCAGCAGCCTACGGGACAGGGCAAGCTACGAGCAGTACTTC

D gene: -
J gene: TRBJ2-7
V gene: TRBV7-2
clone size: -
CDR3 protein: CASSLDPQASVYEQYF
CDR3 DNA: TGTGCCAGCAGCTTAGACCCTCAAGCGTCTGTTTACGAGCAGTACTTC

D gene: -
J gene: TRBJ2-3
V gene: TRBV6-5
clone size: -
CDR3 protein: CASQGLGAGTDTQYF
CDR3 DNA: TGTGCCAGCCAGGGTTTAGGGGCCGGCACAGATACGCAGTATTTT

D gene: -
J gene: TRBJ1-2
V gene: TRBV21-1
clone size: -
CDR3 protein: CASSKGKQGCYGYTF
CDR3 DNA: TGTGCCAGCAGCAAAGGGAAACAGGGGTGCTATGGCTACACCTTC

D gene: TRBD2
J gene: TRBJ2-1
V gene: TRBV5-1
clone size: -
CDR3 protein: CASSFPGGPNNEQFF
CDR3 DNA: TGCGCCAGCAGCTTCCCGGGAGGGCCCAACAATGAGCAGTTCTTC

D gene: -
J gene: TRBJ2-1
V gene: TRBV7-2
clone size: -
CDR3 protein: CASSPARGSSYNEQFF
CDR3 DNA: TGTGCCAGCAGCCCCGCACGGGGGAGCTCCTACAATGAGCAGTTCTTC

D gene: -
J gene: TRBJ1-3
V gene: TRBV6-6
clone size: -
CDR3 protein: CASRPTGLSGNTIYF
CDR3 DNA: TGTGCCAGCCGACCGACAGGCCTCTCTGGAAACACCATATATTTT

D gene: TRBD1
J gene: TRBJ1-1
V gene: TRBV19
clone size: -
CDR3 protein: CASSPGGTVMNTEAFF
CDR3 DNA: TGTGCCAGTAGTCCAGGGGGGACAGTCATGAACACTGAAGCTTTCTTT

D gene: -
J gene: TRBJ2-3
V gene: TRBV5-1
clone size: -
CDR3 protein: CASSSGSPGGAQYF
CDR3 DNA: TGCGCCAGCAGTTCCGGGAGCCCCGGTGGTGCGCAGTATTTT

D gene: TRBD1
J gene: TRBJ1-2
V gene: TRBV5-1
clone size: -
CDR3 protein: CASSYGTAYGYTF
CDR3 DNA: TGCGCCAGCAGCTACGGGACAGCCTATGGCTACACCTTC

D gene: TRBD2
J gene: TRBJ2-7
V gene: TRBV9
clone size: -
CDR3 protein: CASSVVASGEQYF
CDR3 DNA: TGTGCCAGCAGCGTAGTGGCTAGCGGGGAGCAGTACTTC

D gene: TRBD1
J gene: TRBJ1-5
V gene: TRBV19
clone size: once
CDR3 protein: CASSQRQGWGNQPQHF
CDR3 DNA: TGTGCCAGTAGTCAAAGACAGGGGTGGGGAAATCAGCCCCAGCATTTT

D gene: -
J gene: TRBJ2-7
V gene: TRBV27
clone size: -
CDR3 protein: CASSQQPGYEQYF
CDR3 DNA: TGTGCCAGCAGTCAACAACCGGGCTACGAGCAGTACTTC

D gene: -
J gene: TRBJ1-2
V gene: TRBV19
clone size: -
CDR3 protein: CASSSNYGHTF
CDR3 DNA: TGTGCCAGTAGTTCTAACTATGGCCACACCTTC

D gene: -
J gene: TRBJ2-2
V gene: TRBV20-1
clone size: -
CDR3 protein: CSASHPGGELFF
CDR3 DNA: TGCAGTGCTAGTCACCCAGGCGGGGAGCTGTTTTTT

D gene: -
J gene: TRBJ1-1
V gene: TRBV7-8
clone size: -
CDR3 protein: CASSLAGRNTEAFF
CDR3 DNA: TGTGCCAGCAGCTTAGCGGGGAGGAACACTGAAGCTTTCTTT

D gene: -
J gene: TRBJ2-1
V gene: TRBV21-1
clone size: -
CDR3 protein: CASSKHWTLYNEQFF
CDR3 DNA: TGTGCCAGCAGCAAACATTGGACACTGTACAATGAGCAGTTCTTC

D gene: TRBD1
J gene: TRBJ1-5
V gene: TRBV6-5
clone size: -
CDR3 protein: CASSPDRAGNQPQHF
CDR3 DNA: TGTGCCAGCAGCCCGGACAGGGCTGGCAATCAGCCCCAGCATTTT

D gene: TRBD2
J gene: TRBJ2-7
V gene: TRBV5-1
clone size: -
CDR3 protein: CASSPGVTSGIYEQYF
CDR3 DNA: TGCGCCAGCAGCCCAGGCGTGACTAGCGGGATCTACGAGCAGTACTTC

D gene: -
J gene: TRBJ1-1
V gene: TRBV20-1
clone size: -
CDR3 protein: CSASDRQPSAFF
CDR3 DNA: TGCAGTGCTAGTGACAGACAGCCATCTGCTTTCTTT

D gene: TRBD1
J gene: TRBJ1-5
V gene: TRBV18
clone size: -
CDR3 protein: CASSLQTGGGNQPQHF
CDR3 DNA: TGTGCCAGCTCCCTCCAGACAGGGGGCGGCAATCAGCCCCAGCATTTT

D gene: TRBD2
J gene: TRBJ2-7
V gene: TRBV27
clone size: -
CDR3 protein: CASRLGLAGEQYF
CDR3 DNA: TGTGCCAGCAGATTGGGACTAGCTGGCGAGCAGTACTTC

D gene: -
J gene: TRBJ1-2
V gene: TRBV9
clone size: -
CDR3 protein: CASSVGLGGPTYGYTF
CDR3 DNA: TGTGCCAGCAGCGTAGGGTTGGGGGGGCCGACCTATGGCTACACCTTC

D gene: -
J gene: TRBJ1-1
V gene: TRBV12-3/TRBV12-4
clone size: -
CDR3 protein: CASSPDTNTEAFF
CDR3 DNA: TGTGCCAGCAGCCCGGACACGAACACTGAAGCTTTCTTT

D gene: -
J gene: TRBJ1-6
V gene: TRBV5-1
clone size: -
CDR3 protein: CASSLVSGDRDSPLHF
CDR3 DNA: TGCGCCAGCAGCTTGGTATCAGGGGATCGGGATTCACCCCTCCACTTT

D gene: TRBD1
J gene: TRBJ1-2
V gene: TRBV7-9
clone size: once
CDR3 protein: CASSLGQGYGYTF
CDR3 DNA: TGTGCCAGCAGCTTGGGACAGGGATATGGCTACACCTTC

D gene: -
J gene: TRBJ1-1
V gene: TRBV7-9
clone size: -
CDR3 protein: CASSLQEGTEAFF
CDR3 DNA: TGTGCCAGCAGCTTACAGGAGGGCACTGAAGCTTTCTTT

D gene: TRBD1
J gene: TRBJ2-3
V gene: TRBV10-2
clone size: -
CDR3 protein: CASTRQGQSTDTQYF
CDR3 DNA: TGCGCCAGCACCAGACAGGGTCAAAGCACAGATACGCAGTATTTT

D gene: TRBD1
J gene: TRBJ1-5
V gene: TRBV19
clone size: once
CDR3 protein: CASRTGYEPQHF
CDR3 DNA: TGTGCCAGTAGGACAGGGTATGAGCCCCAGCATTTT

D gene: -
J gene: TRBJ1-6
V gene: TRBV28
clone size: once
CDR3 protein: CASSLGLGNSPLHF
CDR3 DNA: TGTGCCAGCAGTCTTGGACTGGGGAATTCACCCCTCCACTTT

D gene: TRBD1
J gene: TRBJ1-2
V gene: TRBV4-1
clone size: few
CDR3 protein: CASSHQGAGEGYTF
CDR3 DNA: TGCGCCAGCAGCCACCAGGGGGCCGGAGAGGGCTACACCTTC

D gene: -
J gene: TRBJ2-3
V gene: TRBV4-1
clone size: -
CDR3 protein: CASSRRGDTQYF
CDR3 DNA: TGCGCCAGCAGCCGGAGGGGAGATACGCAGTATTTT

D gene: TRBD1
J gene: TRBJ1-2
V gene: TRBV29-1
clone size: once
CDR3 protein: CSASDRGHGYTF
CDR3 DNA: TGCAGCGCTTCGGACAGGGGTCATGGCTACACCTTC

D gene: -
J gene: TRBJ1-4
V gene: TRBV4-1
clone size: -
CDR3 protein: CASSPSGTSRGGEKLFF
CDR3 DNA: TGCGCCAGCAGCCCCTCGGGGACGTCCCGGGGGGGGGAAAAACTGTTTTTT

D gene: -
J gene: TRBJ1-2
V gene: TRBV27
clone size: -
CDR3 protein: CASSLSPGDGYTF
CDR3 DNA: TGTGCCAGCAGTTTATCACCAGGGGATGGCTACACCTTC

D gene: -
J gene: TRBJ2-3
V gene: TRBV10-1
clone size: -
CDR3 protein: CASSESPTSTDTQYF
CDR3 DNA: TGCGCCAGCAGTGAGTCTCCAACTTCCACAGATACGCAGTATTTT

D gene: -
J gene: TRBJ1-1
V gene: TRBV5-8
clone size: -
CDR3 protein: CASSLLARANTEAFF
CDR3 DNA: TGTGCCAGCAGCTTGTTGGCCAGGGCCAACACTGAAGCTTTCTTT

D gene: -
J gene: TRBJ2-7
V gene: TRBV27
clone size: -
CDR3 protein: CASSLLGPSFSEQYF
CDR3 DNA: TGTGCCAGCAGTTTATTGGGGCCCAGCTTTTCGGAGCAGTACTTC

D gene: TRBD1
J gene: TRBJ2-5
V gene: TRBV19
clone size: -
CDR3 protein: CAAHPGTGNWAQYF
CDR3 DNA: TGTGCCGCACATCCCGGGACAGGGAATTGGGCCCAGTACTTC

D gene: TRBD1
J gene: TRBJ1-6
V gene: TRBV5-1
clone size: -
CDR3 protein: CASSLGGGQNNSPLHF
CDR3 DNA: TGCGCCAGCAGCTTGGGAGGGGGACAGAATAATTCACCCCTCCACTTT

D gene: TRBD1
J gene: TRBJ1-2
V gene: TRBV2
clone size: -
CDR3 protein: CASRRFGTGSLTNYGYTF
CDR3 DNA: TGTGCCAGCAGGCGGTTTGGGACAGGGTCTCTAACTAACTATGGCTACACCTTC

D gene: TRBD1
J gene: TRBJ2-7
V gene: TRBV5-1
clone size: -
CDR3 protein: CASSGGQGFHEQYF
CDR3 DNA: TGCGCCAGCAGCGGGGGACAGGGGTTCCACGAGCAGTACTTC

D gene: -
J gene: TRBJ2-7
V gene: TRBV5-4
clone size: -
CDR3 protein: CASSLIGSKSYEQYF
CDR3 DNA: TGTGCCAGCAGCTTGATAGGGAGCAAGTCCTACGAGCAGTACTTC

D gene: TRBD2
J gene: TRBJ2-7
V gene: TRBV18
clone size: -
CDR3 protein: CASSLAGALGSYEQYF
CDR3 DNA: TGTGCCAGCTCTCTAGCGGGAGCCTTAGGGTCCTACGAGCAGTACTTC

D gene: -
J gene: TRBJ2-1
V gene: TRBV18
clone size: -
CDR3 protein: CASSPASNEQFF
CDR3 DNA: TGTGCCAGCTCACCAGCCAGCAATGAGCAGTTCTTC